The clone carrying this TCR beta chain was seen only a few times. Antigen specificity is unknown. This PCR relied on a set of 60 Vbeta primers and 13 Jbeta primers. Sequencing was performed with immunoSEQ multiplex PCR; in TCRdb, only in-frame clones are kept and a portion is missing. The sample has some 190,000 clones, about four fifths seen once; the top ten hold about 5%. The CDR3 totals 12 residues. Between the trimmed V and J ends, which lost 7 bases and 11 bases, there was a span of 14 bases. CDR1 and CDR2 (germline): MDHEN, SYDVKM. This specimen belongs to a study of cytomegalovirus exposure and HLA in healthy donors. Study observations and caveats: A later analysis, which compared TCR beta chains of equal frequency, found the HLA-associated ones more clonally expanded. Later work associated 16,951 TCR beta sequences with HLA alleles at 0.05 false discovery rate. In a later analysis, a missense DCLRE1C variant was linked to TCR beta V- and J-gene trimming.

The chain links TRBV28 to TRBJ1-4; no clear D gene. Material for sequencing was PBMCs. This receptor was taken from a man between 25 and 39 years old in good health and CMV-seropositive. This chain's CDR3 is CASTEGGRKLFF. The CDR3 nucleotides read TGTGCCAGCACAGAGGGCGGAAGGAAACTGTTTTTT.